The 25 T cell receptor beta chains below come from one sample, sequenced in a study of blood T cell repertoires in COVID-19. Libraries were prepared by immunoSEQ multiplex PCR; TCRdb keeps only in-frame clonotypes and omits some of them. Among a few hundred thousand clones listed, 80% to 90% were seen once. Sequencing input: PBMCs or T cells enriched from blood (not recorded which). The receptors were sampled from a man under 40 who had recovered from COVID-19.

This clone was seen just once. The V and J genes are TRBV2 and TRBJ1-2; D is unresolved. V was trimmed by 0 bases and J by 6 bases, leaving 11 bases between them. CDR1 SNHLY and CDR2 FYNNEI come from the germline V gene. CDR3 size: 14 residues. CDR3 nucleotides: TGTGCCAGCAGTGAAGCCTTACAGAGCCATGGCTACACCTTC. Translated, it gives CASSEALQSHGYTF. Using reference TRBV2 and TRBJ1-2 for the parts outside the CDR3, the full variable domain is EPEVTQTPSHQVTQMGQEVILRCVPISNHLYFYWYRQILGQKVEFLVSFYNNEISEKSEIFDDQFSVERPDGSNFTLKIRSTKLEDSAMYFCASSEALQSHGYTFGSGTRLTVV.

The CDR3 here is CASSQIRGGETQYF. The CDR3 bases are TGTGCCAGCAGCCAAATTCGGGGGGGAGAGACCCAGTACTTC. This chain links TRBV7-9 with TRBJ2-5; 8 nucleotides align to TRBD2. With V trimmed by 5 bases and J by 4 bases, 6 bases remained unmatched. CDR1 SEHNR and CDR2 FQNEAQ come from the germline V gene (reference sequence). The CDR3 extends over 14 amino acids.

The rearrangement joins TRBV11-1 to TRBJ2-7; tentative D call: TRBD1 (5 bases). V was pared by 1 base and J by 7 bases, with 14 bases between. The CDR3 is made up of 14 amino acids. The germline CDR1 and CDR2 sequences are SGHAT and FQDESV (reference sequence). In nucleotides, the CDR3 is TGTGCCAGCAGCTTAGGGGGCAGGGAAGTGGAGCAGTACTTC. Translating it yields CASSLGGREVEQYF.

J is TRBJ2-2 and V is TRBV5-1; 8 bases map to TRBD1. V trimming: 4 bases; J trimming: 3 bases; junction bases outside the gene matches: 2. CDR1 is SGHRS and CDR2 is YFSETQ in the germline V gene. The CDR3 sequence is 14 residues long. CDR3 loop: CASSPGGDTGELFF. CDR3 coding DNA: TGCGCCAGCAGCCCAGGGGGCGACACCGGGGAGCTGTTTTTT.

In DNA form, the CDR3 reads TGTGCCTATACAGGGGATTCCTTGAACACTGAAGCTTTCTTT. This encodes CAYTGDSLNTEAFF. The chain couples TRBV24-1 to TRBJ1-1; 7 bases line up with TRBD1. V lost 12 bases and J lost 0; bases outside the gene matches: 9. This CDR3 has 14 amino acids. CDR1 and CDR2 from the germline V gene are KGHDR and SFDVKD.

The CDR3: CASSQGLTSGPYEQYF. DNA for the CDR3: TGTGCCAGCAGCCAAGGCCTGACTAGCGGGCCCTACGAGCAGTACTTC. The V and J genes are TRBV4-2 and TRBJ2-7, with 10 bases identical to TRBD2. J lost 2 bases, V lost 1 base, and 5 bases had no gene match. Germline CDR1 and CDR2: LGHNA and YNFKEQ. This CDR3 is built from 16 residues.

V usage is TRBV30 and J usage is TRBJ2-3, with 7 bases fitting TRBD2. Per the germline V gene, CDR1 is GTSNPN and CDR2 is SVGIG (reference sequence). The CDR3 has 13 amino acids. V shed 3 bases, J shed 3 bases, and the junction held 3 bases outside the gene matches. CDR3 sequence reads: CAWSRGETDTQYF. For the CDR3, the DNA is TGTGCCTGGAGCCGGGGGGAAACAGATACGCAGTATTTT.

This rearrangement joins TRBV7-3 to TRBJ2-2; D is possibly TRBD2 (6 bases). This CDR3 region has 16 residues. Per germline, CDR1 SGHTA and CDR2 FQGTGA. V gave up 5 bases and J gave up 2 bases, with 15 bases separating them. This CDR3 is CASSPASGVNTGELFF. The CDR3 DNA reads as TGTGCCAGCAGCCCCGCCTCGGGGGTAAACACCGGGGAGCTGTTTTTT.

The V gene is TRBV25-1, the J gene TRBJ2-1; 7 bases are shared with TRBD1. This CDR3 has 14 residues. Germline V gives CDR1 MGHDK, CDR2 SYGVNS. V gave up 5 bases and J gave up 6 bases; unmatched junction bases: 7. The CDR3: CASSPRTGLNEQFF. The CDR3 DNA sequence: TGTGCCAGCAGTCCAAGGACAGGACTCAATGAGCAGTTCTTC.

The chain combines TRBV10-3 with TRBJ1-1; no reliable D call. V lost 5 bases and J 1 base, leaving 8 bases between the germline ends. This CDR3 has 13 residues. The V gene's germline CDR1 is ENHRY and CDR2 SYGVKD. The CDR3 loop reads CAISTAGNTEAFF. The CDR3, as DNA: TGTGCCATCAGTACCGCAGGGAACACTGAAGCTTTCTTT.

This rearrangement joins TRBV5-1 to TRBJ2-5; 10 bases are shared with TRBD1. Germline values: CDR1 SGHRS, CDR2 YFSETQ. CDR3 length equals 18 residues. V dropped 3 bases and J dropped 3; count of bases not matched to a gene: 14. The CDR3 DNA reads as TGCGCCAGCAGCTCCCTAAGCCGACCGGGGACAGGGGAAGAGACCCAGTACTTC. This gives the protein CASSSLSRPGTGEETQYF. The complete variable domain, with remaining parts taken from reference TRBV5-1 and TRBJ2-5, reads KAGVTQTPRYLIKTRGQQVTLSCSPISGHRSVSWYQQTPGQGLQFLFEYFSETQRNKGNFPGRFSGRQFSNSRSEMNVSTLELGDSALYLCASSSLSRPGTGEETQYFGPGTRLLVL.

The chain combines TRBV6-6 with TRBJ1-3, with a weak D call TRBD1 (5 bases). The CDR3 is made up of 13 amino acids. With 6 bases removed from V and 9 bases from J, the gap between germline ends came to 15 bases. Germline V gene sequence: CDR1 MNHNY, CDR2 SVGAGI (reference sequence). The DNA of the CDR3 is TGTGCCAGCAGGACACAGGATTGGGGCACCATATATTTT. This sequence encodes CASRTQDWGTIYF.

The chain couples TRBV9 to TRBJ2-1; 10 bases fit TRBD1. The CDR3 length is 16 residues. Germline CDR1 is SGDLS and CDR2 is YYNGEE. J gave up 4 bases and V 2 bases, and 6 bases lay outside the gene matches. The DNA for the CDR3 is TGTGCCAGCAGCGTCGGACAGGGGGAGGGTTACAATGAGCAGTTCTTC. Amino acids: CASSVGQGEGYNEQFF.

The chain uses TRBV4-1 and TRBJ2-5, with unresolved D. The CDR3 contains 13 residues. V was pared by 6 bases and J by 5 bases, with 13 bases between. Looked up from germline, CDR1 is MGHRA and CDR2 is YSYEKL. Here the CDR3 reads CASSDLSSETQYF. The CDR3, as DNA: TGCGCCAGCAGTGACTTGAGTTCGGAGACCCAGTACTTC.

V usage is TRBV19 and J usage is TRBJ1-2, with no clear D. Germline V gene lookup returns CDR1 LNHDA and CDR2 SQIVND (reference sequence). Trimming shortened V by 4 bases and J by 6 bases, and 9 bases separated the two germline ends. The CDR3 is 12 amino acids. This chain's CDR3 is CASSTGLDGYTF. The CDR3 DNA sequence: TGTGCCAGTAGTACAGGATTGGATGGCTACACCTTC.

The V and J genes are TRBV5-8 and TRBJ1-1; 7 nucleotides match TRBD1. CDR3 size: 12 residues. V lost 5 bases to trimming and J lost 8 bases; unmatched junction nucleotides: 6. CDR1 and CDR2 from the germline V gene are SGHTS and YDEGEE. CDR3: CASRGGQLEAFF. CDR3 nucleotides: TGTGCCAGCAGGGGGGGACAGTTAGAAGCTTTCTTT.

The chain couples TRBV28 to TRBJ2-2; D possibly corresponds to TRBD1 (5 bases). Trimming removed 7 bases from V and 2 bases from J, with 8 bases in between. The CDR3 sequence is 13 residues long. Germline-derived CDR1 and CDR2 are MDHEN and SYDVKM. The CDR3 DNA reads as TGTGCCAGCACAAGGGGAAACACCGGGGAGCTGTTTTTT. Its translation: CASTRGNTGELFF.

The rearrangement joins TRBV7-2 to TRBJ1-4; D unclear. The V gene lost 6 bases and the J gene lost 8 bases, with 7 bases spanning the gap. Germline V gene sequence: CDR1 SGHTA, CDR2 FQGNSA. This CDR3 spans 11 amino acids. This CDR3 reads CASSPREKLFF. Here the CDR3 DNA reads TGTGCCAGCAGTCCCCGGGAAAAACTGTTTTTT.

This rearrangement joins TRBV11-2 to TRBJ1-6; a possible D gene is TRBD1 (6 bases). The CDR3 has 16 residues. In germline, CDR1 is SGHAT, CDR2 FQNNGV. Trimming took off 0 bases at V and 9 bases at J, with 15 bases between the two ends. The DNA of the CDR3 is TGTGCCAGCAGCTTAGAGTCACACAGGGTGACTTCACCCCTCCACTTT. Translating it yields CASSLESHRVTSPLHF.

The rearrangement uses TRBV4-3 and TRBJ2-4; 8 positions match TRBD2. J was trimmed by 1 base and V by 0 bases; bases with no gene match: 2. Germline assignment: CDR1 LGHNA and CDR2 YSLEER. The CDR3 covers 16 residues. The CDR3 nucleotides are TGCGCCAGCAGCCAAGATTTAGCGGGGGCCAAAAACATTCAGTACTTC. It codes for CASSQDLAGAKNIQYF.

V is TRBV30 and J is TRBJ2-2; D not certain. Per the germline V gene, CDR1 is GTSNPN and CDR2 is SVGIG (reference sequence). V was trimmed by 4 bases and J by 3 bases, leaving 15 bases between them. The CDR3 is made up of 15 amino acids. Here the CDR3 DNA reads TGTGCCTGGAAAACTGTCTCCGCATACACCGGGGAGCTGTTTTTT. Its translation is CAWKTVSAYTGELFF.

The rearrangement uses TRBV10-3 and TRBJ1-2, with D maybe TRBD1 (6 bases). Germline loops: CDR1 ENHRY, CDR2 SYGVKD. Deletions cut 4 bases from V and 8 bases from J, with 14 bases between. The CDR3 is 13 residues long. CDR3 region: CAISAENRVGYTF. DNA of the CDR3: TGTGCCATCAGTGCCGAAAACAGGGTGGGCTACACCTTC.

The chain has TRBV6-5 and TRBJ2-5; 8 bases line up with TRBD1. CDR3 length equals 13 residues. The germline V gene has CDR1 MNHEY and CDR2 SVGAGI. The V gene end was trimmed by 6 bases and the J gene end by 8 bases; junction bases not matched to a gene: 8. CDR3 amino acids: CASRGQTGDTQYF. CDR3 in DNA: TGTGCCAGCAGGGGACAGACAGGGGATACCCAGTACTTC.

The chain combines TRBV6-5 with TRBJ1-5, with 7 bases fitting TRBD1. The germline CDR1 and CDR2 sequences are MNHEY and SVGAGI. This CDR3 spans 14 amino acids. With 6 bases clipped from V and 7 bases from J, the junction kept 9 bases outside the gene matches. In DNA, the CDR3 is TGTGCCAGCAGGGTAGGGGGCTCGGGCCAGCCCCAGCATTTT. Its translation is CASRVGGSGQPQHF.

The chain carries TRBV11-1 and TRBJ1-1; D is uncertain. This CDR3 has 15 amino acids. Germline loops: CDR1 SGHAT, CDR2 FQDESV (reference sequence). Trimming pared 1 base from V and 3 bases from J, leaving 12 bases between. The CDR3 region has the DNA TGTGCCAGCAGCTTAGGCCCGGAGTCGGACACTGAAGCTTTCTTT. It specifies CASSLGPESDTEAFF. Combining the CDR3 with reference TRBV11-1 and TRBJ1-1 gives the whole variable domain EAEVAQSPRYKITEKSQAVAFWCDPISGHATLYWYRQILGQGPELLVQFQDESVVDDSQLPKDRFSAERLKGVDSTLKIQPAELGDSAMYLCASSLGPESDTEAFFGQGTRLTVV.